This entry concerns a single TCR beta chain. Antigen unknown. A 200 ng quantity of DNA, 30,000 to 35,000 T cell genomes, went into the sorted-subset replicate PCRs. Profiled with immunoSEQ multiplex PCR; TCRdb holds only in-frame clones, not every one. Here the sample spans more than 2,000,000 clones, more than 85% being singletons. V trimming: 1 base; J trimming: 3 bases; junction bases outside the gene matches: 2. CDR3 length: 14 amino acids. The germline CDR1 and CDR2 sequences are KGHSH and LQKENI. The data are from a study of shared clonotypes between healthy human individuals. Findings and limits, study-wide: The generation probabilities recorded for non-shared clonotypes fell below those of clonotypes shared by all four donors.

The sequence derives from a man aged 18 to 35 in good health. Some clones in this sample may be carry-over from other donors' samples. The V and J genes are TRBV18 and TRBJ1-1; 7 positions match TRBD1. What was sequenced was naive CD4+ T cells from PBMCs. As for subset: CD45RA+ positively selected. The chain's CDR3 is CASSPLQGDTEAFF. CDR3 bases: TGTGCCAGCTCACCACTCCAGGGGGACACTGAAGCTTTCTTT.